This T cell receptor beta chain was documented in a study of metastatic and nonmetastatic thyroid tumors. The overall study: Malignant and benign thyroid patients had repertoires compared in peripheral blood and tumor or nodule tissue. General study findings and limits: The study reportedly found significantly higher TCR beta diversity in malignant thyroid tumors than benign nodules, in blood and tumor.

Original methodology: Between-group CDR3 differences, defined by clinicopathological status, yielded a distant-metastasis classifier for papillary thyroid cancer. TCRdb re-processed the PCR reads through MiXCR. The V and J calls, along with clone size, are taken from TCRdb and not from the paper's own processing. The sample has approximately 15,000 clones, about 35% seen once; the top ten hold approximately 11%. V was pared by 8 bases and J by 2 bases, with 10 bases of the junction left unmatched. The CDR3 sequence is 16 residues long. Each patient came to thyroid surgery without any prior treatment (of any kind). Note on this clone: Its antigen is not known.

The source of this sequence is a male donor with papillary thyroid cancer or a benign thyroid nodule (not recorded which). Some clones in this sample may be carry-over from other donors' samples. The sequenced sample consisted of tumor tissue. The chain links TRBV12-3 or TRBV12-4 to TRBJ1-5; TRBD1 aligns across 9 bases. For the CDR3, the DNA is TGTGCCAGCGTCACAGGACAGGGGATAGGCAATCAGCCCCAGCATTTT. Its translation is CASVTGQGIGNQPQHF.